These 16 T cell receptor beta chains were sequenced from one sample in a study of T-cell memory formation after mild COVID-19. One entry per CDR3 protein, called by TCRdb with MiXCR from the 5' RACE reads. The table lists just over 350,000 distinct CDR3 sequences, about an eighth of them singletons, with less than 25% in the top ten. Sequencing input: PBMCs or a T cell subset sorted from them (not recorded which). These receptors all stem from a man between 18 and 29 years old who had mild COVID-19 (a few samples of this study predate the infection). Cell type and time point are not known.

This clonotype has just a few counts. The gene calls are TRBV7-2 and TRBJ1-6; 7 bases map to TRBD1. There are 14 residues in the CDR3. Trimming at V came to 1 base and at J to 7 bases, leaving 1 base not matched to a gene. Germline V gene data show CDR1 as SGHTA and CDR2 as FQGNSA. CDR3 region: CASSLVTGNSPLHF. DNA of the CDR3: TGTGCCAGCAGCTTAGTGACAGGGAATTCACCCCTCCACTTT.

This clonotype appeared a few times. The rearrangement joins TRBV7-2 to TRBJ2-1; 9 nucleotides match TRBD2. The J segment lost 5 bases and the V segment lost 10 bases, leaving 6 bases of the junction unmatched. The V gene's germline CDR1 is SGHTA and CDR2 FQGNSA. There are 13 residues in the CDR3. CDR3: CATGLASHNEQFF. CDR3 DNA sequence: TGTGCCACGGGACTAGCATCCCACAATGAGCAGTTCTTC.

The table lists this clonotype with a few counts. This chain uses TRBV7-2 with TRBJ1-4; D gene unclear. Germline V gene data show CDR1 as SGHTA and CDR2 as FQGNSA. V was trimmed by 6 bases and J by 7 bases, leaving 6 bases between them. CDR3 size: 11 residues. The CDR3 region has the DNA TGTGCCAGCAGACTGGGTGAAAAACTGTTTTTT. Encoded protein: CASRLGEKLFF.

V and J are TRBV5-4 and TRBJ1-1, with a weak D call TRBD1 (5 bases). V lost 4 bases and J lost 5, with 12 bases in between. This CDR3 contains 13 residues. Germline loops: CDR1 SGHNT, CDR2 YYREEE (reference sequence). For the CDR3, the DNA is TGTGCCAGCAGCCGGGGGGACCGGACTGAAGCTTTCTTT. It translates to CASSRGDRTEAFF. Complete variable domain (other parts from reference TRBV5-4 and TRBJ1-1): ETGVTQSPTHLIKTRGQQVTLRCSSQSGHNTVSWYQQALGQGPQFIFQYYREEENGRGNFPPRFSGLQFPNYSSELNVNALELDDSALYLCASSRGDRTEAFFGQGTRLTVV.

This chain uses TRBV6-5 with TRBJ2-1; 11 bases align to TRBD1. There are 14 residues in the CDR3. CDR1 is MNHEY, CDR2 SVGAGI, per germline. With V trimmed by 2 bases and J by 9 bases, 3 bases remained unmatched. CDR3: CASSYGDRGAEQFF. In nucleotides, the CDR3 is TGTGCCAGCAGTTACGGGGACAGGGGGGCTGAGCAGTTCTTC.

This clonotype was observed a handful of times. The genes are TRBV23-1 and TRBJ2-7; TRBD1 matches 11 bases. TRBV23-1 counts as an open reading frame of uncertain function. The CDR3 contains 17 residues. The V and J ends lost 4 bases and 4 bases, in that order; junction bases with no gene match: 12. For the CDR3, the DNA is TGCGCCAGCAGTCTTCTCCGGCGGGGACAGGGGGTTTACGAGCAGTACTTC. It translates to CASSLLRRGQGVYEQYF.

CDR3 in DNA: TGTGCCAGCAGCGTAGGCTGGGGGTTAAGCTCCTACAATGAGCAGTTCTTC. It codes for CASSVGWGLSSYNEQFF. The V gene is TRBV9, the J gene TRBJ2-1; the D call may be TRBD1 or TRBD2 (5 bases each). Germline V gives CDR1 SGDLS, CDR2 YYNGEE. This CDR3 is 17 amino acids long. V was trimmed by 0 bases and J by 0 bases, leaving 13 bases between them. Complete variable domain (other parts from reference TRBV9 and TRBJ2-1): DSGVTQTPKHLITATGQRVTLRCSPRSGDLSVYWYQQSLDQGLQFLIQYYNGEERAKGNILERFSAQQFPDLHSELNLSSLELGDSALYFCASSVGWGLSSYNEQFFGPGTRLTVL.

In this sample, this clonotype turned up a few times. The rearrangement links TRBV10-3 to TRBJ1-6, with a possible D match to TRBD1 (6 bases). This CDR3 comprises 16 residues. Germline CDR1 is ENHRY and CDR2 is SYGVKD. V was shortened by 10 bases and J by 0 bases, with 16 bases between the two germline ends. CDR3 in DNA: TGTGCCACCGAGAAAGGGGGAAGCTCCTATAATTCACCCCTCCACTTT. It yields the protein CATEKGGSSYNSPLHF.

The gene calls are TRBV6-6 and TRBJ1-5; tentative D call: TRBD1 (6 bases). Between the trimmed V and J ends, which lost 7 bases and 7 bases, there was a span of 14 bases. This CDR3 has 13 amino acids. Germline loops: CDR1 MNHNY, CDR2 SVGAGI (reference sequence). For the CDR3, the DNA is TGTGCCAGCAACCCGACAGGTTTGCAGCCCCAGCATTTT. Translating it yields CASNPTGLQPQHF.

In nucleotides, the CDR3 is TGTGCCAGCAGTCGGACCGGGACGGCCTCTGGAAACACCATATATTTT. Translating it yields CASSRTGTASGNTIYF. The rearrangement joins TRBV7-2 to TRBJ1-3, with D possibly being TRBD1 (5 bases). CDR1 and CDR2 from the germline V gene are SGHTA and FQGNSA. The CDR3 totals 16 residues. V lost 6 bases to trimming and J lost 0 bases, with 15 bases between them.

This clonotype showed up just a few times. The chain is built from TRBV9 and TRBJ2-2, with 10 bases matching TRBD2. The CDR3 length is 17 residues. The V gene end was trimmed by 0 bases and the J gene end by 3 bases; junction bases not matched to a gene: 5. Germline V gene sequence: CDR1 SGDLS, CDR2 YYNGEE. CDR3 loop: CASSVGSSGGDTGELFF. Written as DNA, the CDR3 is TGTGCCAGCAGCGTAGGGTCCAGCGGGGGGGACACCGGGGAGCTGTTTTTT.

The sample holds many counts of this clonotype. V is TRBV6-2 or TRBV6-3 and J is TRBJ2-7, with 13 bases lining up with TRBD2. The CDR3 loop spans 18 amino acids. V lost 4 bases, J lost 6 bases, and 15 bases stayed unmatched. Germline V gene lookup returns CDR1 MNHEY and CDR2 SVGEGT. CDR3 loop: CASSSWTSGGRRAGEQYF. CDR3 sequence (DNA): TGTGCCAGCAGTTCCTGGACTAGCGGGGGCCGAAGAGCAGGCGAGCAGTACTTC.

The gene calls are TRBV5-1 and TRBJ2-7; 7 bases are shared with TRBD1. CDR1 SGHRS and CDR2 YFSETQ come from the germline V gene. Trimming cost V 0 bases and J 7 bases; bases outside gene matches: 4. This CDR3 has 13 amino acids. The CDR3 DNA is TGCGCCAGCAGCTTGGAGGGGGCTCGGGAGCAGTACGTC. It is translated as CASSLEGAREQYV.

V gene TRBV10-1 combines with J gene TRBJ2-4; a possible D gene is TRBD2 (5 bases). CDR1 is WNHNN, CDR2 SYGVQD, per germline (reference sequence). The CDR3 is 15 amino acids. V lost 0 bases and J lost 0, with 6 bases in between. The CDR3 nucleotides read TGCGCCAGCAGTGAGTCTGGACTAGCCAAAAACATTCAGTACTTC. Its protein product is CASSESGLAKNIQYF.

This clonotype occurred a few times. The rearrangement links TRBV30 to TRBJ2-1, with D unresolved. This CDR3 is built from 14 residues. CDR1 GTSNPN and CDR2 SVGIG come from the germline V gene (reference sequence). The V and J ends lost 5 bases and 1 base respectively, with 12 bases between them. The CDR3 nucleotides are TGTGCCTGGGGTTTGGGGTGGTCCTACAATGAGCAGTTCTTC. Translation gives CAWGLGWSYNEQFF.

In the case of this clonotype: The germline gene is not matched at one end of the junction; a read error may be the cause. The rearrangement uses TRBV7-9 and TRBJ2-5; TRBD1 is a possible D gene (5 bases). Germline lookup yields CDR1 SEHNR and CDR2 FQNEAQ (reference sequence). The CDR3 spans 13 residues. CDR3 sequence reads: CASSLALGQDAHF. The DNA of the CDR3 is TGTGCCAGCAGCTTAGCCCTGGGGCAGGACGCGCACTTC.